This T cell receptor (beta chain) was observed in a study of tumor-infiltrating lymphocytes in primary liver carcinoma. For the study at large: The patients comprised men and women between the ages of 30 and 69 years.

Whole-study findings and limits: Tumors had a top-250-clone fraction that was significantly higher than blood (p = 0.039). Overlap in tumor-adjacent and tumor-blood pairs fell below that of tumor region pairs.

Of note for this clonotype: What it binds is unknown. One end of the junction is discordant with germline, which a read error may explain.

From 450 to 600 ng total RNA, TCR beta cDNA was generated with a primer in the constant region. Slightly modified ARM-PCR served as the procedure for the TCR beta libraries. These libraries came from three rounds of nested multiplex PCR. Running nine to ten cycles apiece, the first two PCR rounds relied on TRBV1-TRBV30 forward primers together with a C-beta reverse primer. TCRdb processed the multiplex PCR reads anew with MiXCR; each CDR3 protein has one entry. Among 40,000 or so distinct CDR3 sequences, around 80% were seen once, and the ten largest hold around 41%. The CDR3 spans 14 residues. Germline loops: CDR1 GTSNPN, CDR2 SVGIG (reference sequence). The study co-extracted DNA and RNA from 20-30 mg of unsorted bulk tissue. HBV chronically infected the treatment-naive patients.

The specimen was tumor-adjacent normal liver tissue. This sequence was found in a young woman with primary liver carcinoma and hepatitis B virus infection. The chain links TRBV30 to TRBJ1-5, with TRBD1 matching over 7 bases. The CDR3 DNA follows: TGTGCCTGGAGTGCAAGGGGGCGCAATCAGCCGCAGCATTTT. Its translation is CAWSARGRNQPQHF.